What follows are 6 T cell receptor beta chains derived from one specimen sequenced in a study of early T cells in non-severe SARS-CoV-2 infection. TCRdb reprocessed the 5' RACE reads via MiXCR and lists one record per CDR3 protein. This sample yields 120,000 or so distinct CDR3 sequences, of which around 13% are seen a single time; 3.5% to 4% belongs to the top ten. Sequenced here: whole blood, sampled at baseline. Receptors originate from an adult who was a healthcare worker with PCR-confirmed SARS-CoV-2 infection or an uninfected control (not recorded which).

This chain links TRBV5-1 with TRBJ1-2; 7 nucleotides line up with TRBD1. Germline-derived CDR1 and CDR2 are SGHRS and YFSETQ. The CDR3 is made up of 15 amino acids. V lost 5 bases, J lost 4 bases, and 11 bases stayed unmatched. This CDR3 reads CASRLLQGQSYGYTF. DNA of the CDR3: TGCGCCAGCAGGCTACTACAGGGGCAGAGCTATGGCTACACCTTC.

Only a few counts were recorded for this clonotype. V gene TRBV10-3 combines with J gene TRBJ2-3, with 7 bases aligning to TRBD2. The germline V gene encodes CDR1 ENHRY and CDR2 SYGVKD. Trimming took 3 bases from V and 2 from J; bases not matched to a gene: 14. The CDR3 extends over 18 amino acids. The CDR3 loop is CAISDDGSSGGSTDTQYF. CDR3 coding DNA: TGTGCCATCAGTGATGACGGAAGTTCGGGGGGTTCCACAGATACGCAGTATTTT.

This clonotype has just a few counts. The CDR3 protein is CASRGHSGVNTEAFF. The CDR3 nucleotides are TGTGCCAGCAGGGGACACTCTGGAGTGAACACTGAAGCTTTCTTT. V is TRBV28 and J is TRBJ1-1; weak D call: TRBD1 (6 bases). Germline V gene sequence: CDR1 MDHEN, CDR2 SYDVKM. Trimming pared 6 bases from V and 0 bases from J, leaving 14 bases between. CDR3 length equals 15 residues.

This clonotype was seen more than once but under ten times. The rearrangement joins TRBV14 to TRBJ1-1; no clear D gene. V lost 1 base and J 3 bases, leaving 6 bases between the germline ends. The CDR3 spans 13 residues. Germline values: CDR1 SGHDN, CDR2 FVKESK. The CDR3 loop is CASSQAHHTEAFF. In DNA, the CDR3 is TGTGCCAGCAGCCAAGCCCACCACACTGAAGCTTTCTTT.

This clonotype appeared a few times. CDR3 sequence: CASSRPGHERGYTF. CDR3 nucleotide sequence: TGTGCCAGCAGTCGGCCGGGCCACGAGAGGGGCTACACCTTC. The rearrangement joins TRBV6-5 to TRBJ1-2; no clear D gene. V was shortened by 5 bases and J by 8 bases, with 18 bases between the two germline ends. The CDR3 is 14 amino acids. Germline V CDR1 and CDR2: MNHEY, SVGAGI.

This clonotype has just a few counts. The rearrangement joins TRBV29-1 to TRBJ1-1, with 7 nucleotides matching TRBD1. Trimming removed 8 bases from V and 7 bases from J; junction bases left unmatched: 7. The germline V gene has CDR1 SQVTM and CDR2 ANQGSEA. The CDR3 has 11 amino acids. The CDR3, as DNA: TGCAGCATACAGGGGCCACTTGAAGCTTTCTTT. Protein sequence: CSIQGPLEAFF.